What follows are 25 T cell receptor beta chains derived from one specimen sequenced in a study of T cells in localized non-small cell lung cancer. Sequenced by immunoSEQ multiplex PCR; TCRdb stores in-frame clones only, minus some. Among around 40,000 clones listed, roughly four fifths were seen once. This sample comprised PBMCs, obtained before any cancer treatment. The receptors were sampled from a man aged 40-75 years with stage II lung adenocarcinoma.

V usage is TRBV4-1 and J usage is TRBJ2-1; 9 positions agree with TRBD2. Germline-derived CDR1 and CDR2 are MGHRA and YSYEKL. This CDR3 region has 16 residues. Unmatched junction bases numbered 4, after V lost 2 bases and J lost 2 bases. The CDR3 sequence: CASSQLASGTYNEQFF. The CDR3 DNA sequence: TGCGCCAGCAGCCAATTGGCTAGCGGGACCTACAATGAGCAGTTCTTC.

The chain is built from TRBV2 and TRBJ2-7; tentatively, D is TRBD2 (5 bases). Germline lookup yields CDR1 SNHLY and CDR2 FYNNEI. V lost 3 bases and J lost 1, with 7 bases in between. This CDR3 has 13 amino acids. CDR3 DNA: TGTGCCAGCAGTGATGAGGGTTCCTACGAGCAGTACTTC. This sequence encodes CASSDEGSYEQYF.

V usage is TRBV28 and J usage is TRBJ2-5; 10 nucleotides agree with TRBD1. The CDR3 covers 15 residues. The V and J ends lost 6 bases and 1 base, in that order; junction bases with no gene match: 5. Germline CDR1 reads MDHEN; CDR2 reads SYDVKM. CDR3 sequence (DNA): TGTGCCAGCAGCTGGGGACAGGGGACCCAAGAGACCCAGTACTTC. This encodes CASSWGQGTQETQYF.

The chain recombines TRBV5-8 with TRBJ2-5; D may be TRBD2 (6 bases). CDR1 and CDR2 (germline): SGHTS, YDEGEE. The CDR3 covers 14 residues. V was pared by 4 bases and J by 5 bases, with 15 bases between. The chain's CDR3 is CASSPPGLVETQYF. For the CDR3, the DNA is TGTGCCAGCAGCCCGCCGGGACTTGTGGAGACCCAGTACTTC.

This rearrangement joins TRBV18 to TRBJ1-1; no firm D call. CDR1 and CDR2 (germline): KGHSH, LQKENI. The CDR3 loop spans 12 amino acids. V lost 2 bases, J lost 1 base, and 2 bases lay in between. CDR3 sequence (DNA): TGTGCCAGCTCACCAGGGAACACTGAAGCTTTCTTT. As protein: CASSPGNTEAFF.

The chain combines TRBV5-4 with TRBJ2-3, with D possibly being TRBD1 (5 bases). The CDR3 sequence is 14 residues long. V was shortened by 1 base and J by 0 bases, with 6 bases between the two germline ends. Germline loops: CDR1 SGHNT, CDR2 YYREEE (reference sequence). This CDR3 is CASSLTGSTDTQYF. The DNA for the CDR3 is TGTGCCAGCAGCTTGACAGGAAGCACAGATACGCAGTATTTT.

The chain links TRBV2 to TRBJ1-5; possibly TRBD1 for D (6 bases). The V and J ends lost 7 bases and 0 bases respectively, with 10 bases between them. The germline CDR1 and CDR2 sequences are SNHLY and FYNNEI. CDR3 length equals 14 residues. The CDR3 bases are TGTGCCAGCACCTTGGACAGTAGCAATCAGCCCCAGCATTTT. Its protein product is CASTLDSSNQPQHF. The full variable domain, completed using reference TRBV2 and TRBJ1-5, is EPEVTQTPSHQVTQMGQEVILRCVPISNHLYFYWYRQILGQKVEFLVSFYNNEISEKSEIFDDQFSVERPDGSNFTLKIRSTKLEDSAMYFCASTLDSSNQPQHFGDGTRLSIL.

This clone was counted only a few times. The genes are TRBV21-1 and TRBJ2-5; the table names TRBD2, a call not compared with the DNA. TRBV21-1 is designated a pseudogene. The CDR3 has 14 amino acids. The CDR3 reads CASSVIAGVETQYF. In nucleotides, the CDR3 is TGTGCCAGCAGCGTCATAGCGGGAGTGGAGACCCAGTACTTC.

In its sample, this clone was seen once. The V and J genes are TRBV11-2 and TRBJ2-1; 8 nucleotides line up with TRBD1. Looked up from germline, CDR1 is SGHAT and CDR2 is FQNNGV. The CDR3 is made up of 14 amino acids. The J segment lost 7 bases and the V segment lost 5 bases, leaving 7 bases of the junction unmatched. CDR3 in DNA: TGTGCCAGCAGCCGCGGACAGGGCGGGAATGAGCAGTTCTTC. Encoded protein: CASSRGQGGNEQFF.

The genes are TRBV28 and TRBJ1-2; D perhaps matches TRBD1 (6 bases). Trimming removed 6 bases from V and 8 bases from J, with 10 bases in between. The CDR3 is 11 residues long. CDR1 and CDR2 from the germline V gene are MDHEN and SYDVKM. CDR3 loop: CASSQGYGYTF. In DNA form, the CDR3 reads TGTGCCAGCAGCCAGGGGTACGGCTACACCTTC.

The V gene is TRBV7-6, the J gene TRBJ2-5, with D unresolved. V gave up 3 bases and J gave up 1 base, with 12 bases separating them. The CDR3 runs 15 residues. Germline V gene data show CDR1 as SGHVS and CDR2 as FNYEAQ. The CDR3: CASSFYLGSQETQYF. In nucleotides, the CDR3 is TGTGCCAGCAGCTTCTACCTAGGGTCCCAAGAGACCCAGTACTTC.

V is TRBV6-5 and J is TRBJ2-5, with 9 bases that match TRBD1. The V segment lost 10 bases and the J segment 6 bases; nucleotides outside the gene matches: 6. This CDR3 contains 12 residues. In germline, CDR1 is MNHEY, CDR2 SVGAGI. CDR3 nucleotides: TGTGCCATAGGACAGGGGAGGAAGACCCAGTACTTC. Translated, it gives CAIGQGRKTQYF.

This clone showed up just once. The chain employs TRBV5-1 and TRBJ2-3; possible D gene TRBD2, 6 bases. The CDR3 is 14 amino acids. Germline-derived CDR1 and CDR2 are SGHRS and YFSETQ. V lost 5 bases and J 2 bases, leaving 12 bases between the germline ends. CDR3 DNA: TGCGCCAGCAGGAATAGCGGCCTCACAGATACGCAGTATTTT. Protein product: CASRNSGLTDTQYF.

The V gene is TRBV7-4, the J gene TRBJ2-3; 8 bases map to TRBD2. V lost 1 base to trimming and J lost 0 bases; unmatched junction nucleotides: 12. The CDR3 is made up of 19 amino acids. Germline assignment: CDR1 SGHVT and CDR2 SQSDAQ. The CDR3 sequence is CASSLDQLADRLSTDTQYF. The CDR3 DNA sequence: TGTGCCAGCAGCTTAGATCAACTAGCGGACAGACTTAGCACAGATACGCAGTATTTT. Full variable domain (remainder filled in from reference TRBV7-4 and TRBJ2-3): GAGVSQSPRYKVAKRGRDVALRCDSISGHVTLYWYRQTLGQGSEVLTYSQSDAQRDKSGRPSGRFSAERPERSVSTLKIQRTEQGDSAVYLCASSLDQLADRLSTDTQYFGPGTRLTVL.

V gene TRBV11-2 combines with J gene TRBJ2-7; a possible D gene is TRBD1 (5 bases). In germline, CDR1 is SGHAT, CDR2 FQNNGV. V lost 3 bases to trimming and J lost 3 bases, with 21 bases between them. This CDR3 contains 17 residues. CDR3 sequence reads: CASSFVPGAWKDYEQYF. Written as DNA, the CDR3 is TGTGCCAGCAGCTTTGTCCCTGGGGCATGGAAGGACTACGAGCAGTACTTC.

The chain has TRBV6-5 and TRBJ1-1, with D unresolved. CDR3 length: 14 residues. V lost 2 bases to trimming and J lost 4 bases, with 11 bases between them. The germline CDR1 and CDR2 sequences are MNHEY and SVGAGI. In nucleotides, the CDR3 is TGTGCCAGCAGTTACAGGCAGCTAGGCACTGAAGCTTTCTTT. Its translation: CASSYRQLGTEAFF.

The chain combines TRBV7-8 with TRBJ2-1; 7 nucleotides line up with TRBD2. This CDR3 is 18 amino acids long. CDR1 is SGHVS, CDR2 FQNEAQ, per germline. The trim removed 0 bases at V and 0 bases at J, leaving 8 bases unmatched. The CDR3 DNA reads TGTGCCAGCAGCTTAGCGGCCGTAGCGGGTAGCTCCTACAATGAGCAGTTCTTC. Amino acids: CASSLAAVAGSSYNEQFF.

The CDR3 DNA follows: TGTGCCTGGGGTAGACTAGCGGTCTACAATGAGCAGTTCTTC. Protein product: CAWGRLAVYNEQFF. The chain carries TRBV30 and TRBJ2-1, with TRBD2 matching over 9 bases. Germline V gives CDR1 GTSNPN, CDR2 SVGIG (reference sequence). This CDR3 spans 14 amino acids. V trimming: 5 bases; J trimming: 3 bases; junction bases outside the gene matches: 5.

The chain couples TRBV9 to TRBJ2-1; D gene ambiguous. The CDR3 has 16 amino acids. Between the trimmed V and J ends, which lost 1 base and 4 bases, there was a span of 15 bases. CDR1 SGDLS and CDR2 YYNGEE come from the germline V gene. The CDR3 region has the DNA TGTGCCAGCAGCGTACTAGACAATCCCTATTACAATGAGCAGTTCTTC. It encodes CASSVLDNPYYNEQFF.

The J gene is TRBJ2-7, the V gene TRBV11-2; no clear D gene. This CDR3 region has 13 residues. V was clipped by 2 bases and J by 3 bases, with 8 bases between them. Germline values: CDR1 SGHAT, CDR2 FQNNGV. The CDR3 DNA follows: TGTGCCAGCAGCTTAATACGACTCTACGAGCAGTACTTC. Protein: CASSLIRLYEQYF.

DNA for the CDR3: TGTGCCAGCAGGAGGGGGACAGGAAACACCTACGAGCAGTACTTC. As protein: CASRRGTGNTYEQYF. This chain uses TRBV6-1 with TRBJ2-7; 8 bases match TRBD1. CDR1 is MNHNS, CDR2 SASEGT, per germline. This CDR3 comprises 15 residues. V was pared by 6 bases and J by 2 bases, with 9 bases of the junction left unmatched.

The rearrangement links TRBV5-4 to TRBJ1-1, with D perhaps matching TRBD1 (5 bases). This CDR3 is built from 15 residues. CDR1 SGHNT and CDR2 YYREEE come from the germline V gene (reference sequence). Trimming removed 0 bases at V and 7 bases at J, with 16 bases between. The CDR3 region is CASSLGSDRTLEAFF. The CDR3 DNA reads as TGTGCCAGCAGCTTGGGGTCTGACAGAACCCTTGAAGCTTTCTTT.

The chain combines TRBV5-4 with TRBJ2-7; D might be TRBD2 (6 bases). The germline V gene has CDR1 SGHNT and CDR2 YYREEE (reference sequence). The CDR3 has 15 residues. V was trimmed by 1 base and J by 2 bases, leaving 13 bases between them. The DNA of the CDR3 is TGTGCCAGCAGCTTGAGGAGGGGTGTCACCTACGAGCAGTACTTC. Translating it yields CASSLRRGVTYEQYF.

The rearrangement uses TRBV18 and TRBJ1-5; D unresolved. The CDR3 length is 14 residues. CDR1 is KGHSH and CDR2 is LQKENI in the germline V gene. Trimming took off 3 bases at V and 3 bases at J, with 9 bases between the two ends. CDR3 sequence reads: CASSPGRNNQPQHF. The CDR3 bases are TGTGCCAGCTCACCCGGACGGAACAATCAGCCCCAGCATTTT.

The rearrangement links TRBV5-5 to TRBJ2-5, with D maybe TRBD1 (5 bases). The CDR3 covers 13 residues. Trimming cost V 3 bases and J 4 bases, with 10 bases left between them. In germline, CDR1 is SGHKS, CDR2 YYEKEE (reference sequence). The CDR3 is CASSSYQGETQYF. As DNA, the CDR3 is TGTGCCAGCAGCTCATATCAGGGAGAGACCCAGTACTTC.